This record concerns one TCR beta chain sequence. Its antigen remains unidentified. Trimming removed 6 bases from V and 10 bases from J; junction bases left unmatched: 10. Germline CDR1 MNHEY, CDR2 SVGAGI. The CDR3 is 13 residues long. TCRdb re-derived calls from the 5' RACE reads in MiXCR, one entry per CDR3 protein. In the table there are 250,000 to 400,000 distinct CDR3 sequences, over 4% of which are singletons. The sample comes from a study of T cells after yellow fever vaccination. Study findings and constraints: A secondary response was less intense yet reached its peak sooner, at day 5 versus 15.

The specimen comprised PBMCs, sampled 5 days after the yellow fever booster vaccination. V is TRBV6-5 and J is TRBJ1-1, with 8 bases that match TRBD1. This sequence was found in a man aged 18 to 29 who received the YFV17D yellow fever vaccine. The chain's CDR3 is CASSHQRTGRAFF. In DNA form, the CDR3 reads TGTGCCAGCAGCCACCAAAGGACAGGGCGAGCTTTCTTT.